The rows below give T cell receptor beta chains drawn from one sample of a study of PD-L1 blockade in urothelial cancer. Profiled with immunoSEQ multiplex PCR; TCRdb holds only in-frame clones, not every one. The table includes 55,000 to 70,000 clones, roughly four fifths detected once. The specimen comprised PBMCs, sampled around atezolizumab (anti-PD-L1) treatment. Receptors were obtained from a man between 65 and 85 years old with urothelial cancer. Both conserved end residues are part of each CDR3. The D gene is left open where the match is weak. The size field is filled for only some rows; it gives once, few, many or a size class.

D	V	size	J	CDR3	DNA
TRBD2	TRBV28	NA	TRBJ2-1	CASSLAGVGFF	TGTGCCAGCAGTTTAGCGGGAGTAGGTTTCTTC
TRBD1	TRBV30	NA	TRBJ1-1	CAWSLDRGWVGAFF	TGTGCCTGGAGCCTGGACAGGGGCTGGGTTGGGGCTTTCTTT
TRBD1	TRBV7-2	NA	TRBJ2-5	CASSTGVETQYF	TGTGCCAGCAGCACAGGGGTAGAGACCCAGTACTTC
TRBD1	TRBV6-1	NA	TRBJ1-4	CASNGPGGGKLFF	TGTGCCAGCAACGGGCCAGGGGGTGGGAAACTGTTTTTT
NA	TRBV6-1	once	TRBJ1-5	CASRGASNQPQHF	TGTGCCAGCAGGGGAGCTAGCAATCAGCCCCAGCATTTT
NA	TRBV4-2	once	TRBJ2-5	CASSRGGAQETQYF	TGTGCCAGCAGCCGGGGGGGGGCCCAAGAGACCCAGTACTTC
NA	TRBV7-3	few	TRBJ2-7	CASSLQGSPNYEQYF	TGTGCCAGCAGCTTACAGGGTAGTCCAAACTACGAGCAGTACTTC
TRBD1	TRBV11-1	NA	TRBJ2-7	CASSSPGQLPYEQYF	TGTGCCAGCAGCTCCCCGGGACAGCTGCCCTACGAGCAGTACTTC
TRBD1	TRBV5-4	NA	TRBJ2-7	CASSLGTGREQYF	TGTGCCAGCAGCTTGGGGACAGGGCGCGAGCAGTACTTC
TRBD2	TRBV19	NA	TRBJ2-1	CASSMLADNEQFF	TGTGCCAGTAGTATGCTAGCGGACAATGAGCAGTTCTTC
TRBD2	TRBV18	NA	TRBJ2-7	CASSRTSGNYEQYF	TGTGCCAGCTCGCGGACTAGCGGGAATTACGAGCAGTACTTC
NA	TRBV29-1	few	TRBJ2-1	CSVAYYNEQFF	TGCAGCGTTGCCTACTACAATGAGCAGTTCTTC
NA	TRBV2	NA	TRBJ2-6	CASSVSASSGANVLTF	TGTGCCAGCAGTGTTAGCGCTAGCTCTGGGGCCAACGTCCTGACTTTC
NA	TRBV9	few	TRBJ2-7	CASSVAGENYEQYF	TGTGCCAGCAGCGTAGCAGGGGAAAACTACGAGCAGTACTTC
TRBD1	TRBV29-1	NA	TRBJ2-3	CSVQPGQGTTDTQYF	TGCAGCGTCCAGCCGGGACAGGGAACCACAGATACGCAGTATTTT
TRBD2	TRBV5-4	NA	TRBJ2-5	CASSPTGGGSGQETQYF	TGTGCCAGCAGCCCCACGGGGGGGGGCTCGGGCCAAGAGACCCAGTACTTC
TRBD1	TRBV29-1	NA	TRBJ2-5	CSVFDRGLSETQYF	TGCAGCGTTTTCGACAGGGGGCTGTCAGAGACCCAGTACTTC
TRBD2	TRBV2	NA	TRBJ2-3	CASSGTSGRLTDTQYF	TGTGCCAGCAGCGGGACTAGCGGGAGACTTACAGATACGCAGTATTTT
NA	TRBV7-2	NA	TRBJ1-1	CASSLLPYGGAFF	TGTGCCAGCAGCTTACTACCCTACGGCGGGGCTTTCTTT
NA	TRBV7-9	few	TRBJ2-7	CASSFWFGSHEQYF	TGTGCCAGCAGCTTCTGGTTCGGGAGCCACGAGCAGTACTTC
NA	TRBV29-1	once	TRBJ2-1	CSVGVAGLGNEQFF	TGCAGCGTTGGGGTGGCAGGGCTGGGCAATGAGCAGTTCTTC
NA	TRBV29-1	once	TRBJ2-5	CSVVGQGKETQYF	TGCAGCGTTGTTGGGCAGGGGAAAGAGACCCAGTACTTC